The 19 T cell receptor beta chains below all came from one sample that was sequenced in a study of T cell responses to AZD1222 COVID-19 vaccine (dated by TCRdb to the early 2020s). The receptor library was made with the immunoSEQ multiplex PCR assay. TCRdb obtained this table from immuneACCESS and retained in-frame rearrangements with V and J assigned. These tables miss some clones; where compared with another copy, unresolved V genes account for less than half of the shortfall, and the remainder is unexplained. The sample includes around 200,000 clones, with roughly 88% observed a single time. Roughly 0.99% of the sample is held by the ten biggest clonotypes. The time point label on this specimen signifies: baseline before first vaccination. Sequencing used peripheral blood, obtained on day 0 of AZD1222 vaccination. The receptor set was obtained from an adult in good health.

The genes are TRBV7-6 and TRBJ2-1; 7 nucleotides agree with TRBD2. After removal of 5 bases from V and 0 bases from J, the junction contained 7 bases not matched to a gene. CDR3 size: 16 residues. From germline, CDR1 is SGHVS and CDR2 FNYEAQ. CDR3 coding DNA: TGTGCCAGCAGCATCCAAGCGGGGAGCTCCTACAATGAGCAGTTCTTC. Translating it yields CASSIQAGSSYNEQFF.

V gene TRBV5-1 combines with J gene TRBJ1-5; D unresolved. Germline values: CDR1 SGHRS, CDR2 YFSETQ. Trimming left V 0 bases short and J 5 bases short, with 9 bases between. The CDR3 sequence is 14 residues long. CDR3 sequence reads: CASSLESGDQPQHF. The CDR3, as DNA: TGCGCCAGCAGCTTGGAGTCTGGGGATCAGCCCCAGCATTTT.

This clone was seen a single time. For the CDR3, the DNA is TGTGCCAGCAGCACCAGGGGTCTCAGAGGGGAGCAGTTCTTC. This encodes CASSTRGLRGEQFF. The V gene is TRBV7-2, the J gene TRBJ2-1; a possible D gene is TRBD1 (6 bases). The CDR3 covers 14 residues. Germline-derived CDR1 and CDR2 are SGHTA and FQGNSA. The germline V and J ends were trimmed by 5 bases and 10 bases, with 18 bases remaining between them.

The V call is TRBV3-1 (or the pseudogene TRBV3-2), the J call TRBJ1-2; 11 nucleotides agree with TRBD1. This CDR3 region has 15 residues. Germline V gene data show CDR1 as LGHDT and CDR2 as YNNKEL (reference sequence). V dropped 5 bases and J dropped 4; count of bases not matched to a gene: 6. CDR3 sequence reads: CASSRTGGLGYGYTF. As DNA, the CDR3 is TGTGCCAGCAGCAGGACAGGGGGCTTAGGCTATGGCTACACCTTC.

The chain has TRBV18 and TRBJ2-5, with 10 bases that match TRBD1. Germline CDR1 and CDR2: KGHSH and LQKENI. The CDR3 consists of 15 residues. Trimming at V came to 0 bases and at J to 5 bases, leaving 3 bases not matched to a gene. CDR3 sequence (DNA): TGTGCCAGCTCACCACCGGGACAGGGGCAGGAGACCCAGTACTTC. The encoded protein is CASSPPGQGQETQYF.

The chain's CDR3 is CASSQGRLAGGYNEQFF. The DNA of the CDR3 is TGCGCCAGCAGCCAAGGCCGACTAGCGGGGGGGTACAATGAGCAGTTCTTC. The chain combines TRBV4-3 with TRBJ2-1; 14 positions agree with TRBD2. The V gene end was trimmed by 1 base and the J gene end by 4 bases; junction bases not matched to a gene: 3. The germline V gene encodes CDR1 LGHNA and CDR2 YSLEER. The CDR3 is made up of 17 amino acids.

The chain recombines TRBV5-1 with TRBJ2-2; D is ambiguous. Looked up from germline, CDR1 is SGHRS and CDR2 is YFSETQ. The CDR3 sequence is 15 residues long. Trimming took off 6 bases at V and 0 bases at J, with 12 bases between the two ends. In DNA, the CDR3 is TGCGCCAGCACCCGCGGAAGATCGAACACCGGGGAGCTGTTTTTT. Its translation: CASTRGRSNTGELFF.

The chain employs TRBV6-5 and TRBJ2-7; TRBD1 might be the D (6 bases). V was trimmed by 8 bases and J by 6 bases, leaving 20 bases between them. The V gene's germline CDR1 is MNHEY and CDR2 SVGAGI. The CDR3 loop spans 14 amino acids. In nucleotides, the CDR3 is TGTGCCAGCCAGTCGGGGACACCCATAGGCGAGCAGTACTTC. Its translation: CASQSGTPIGEQYF.

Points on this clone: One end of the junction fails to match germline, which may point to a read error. CDR3 DNA sequence: TGTGCCAGCAGTTACTCCAAGGGACAGGGGACAGGTACGCAGTATTTT. Residues: CASSYSKGQGTGTQYF. The gene calls are TRBV6-2 or TRBV6-3 and TRBJ2-3; 10 bases are shared with TRBD1. CDR3 length: 16 residues. CDR1 MNHEY and CDR2 SVGEGT come from the germline V gene.

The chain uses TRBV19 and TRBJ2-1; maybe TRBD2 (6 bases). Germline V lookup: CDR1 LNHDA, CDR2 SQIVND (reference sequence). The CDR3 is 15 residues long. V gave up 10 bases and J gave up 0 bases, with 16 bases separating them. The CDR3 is CATRLSGHSYNEQFF. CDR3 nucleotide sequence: TGTGCCACCCGACTTAGCGGACACTCCTACAATGAGCAGTTCTTC.

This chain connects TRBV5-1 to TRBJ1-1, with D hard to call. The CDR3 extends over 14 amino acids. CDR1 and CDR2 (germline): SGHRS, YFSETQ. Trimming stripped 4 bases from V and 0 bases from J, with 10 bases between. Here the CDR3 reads CASSAAIMNTEAFF. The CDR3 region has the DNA TGCGCCAGCAGCGCCGCTATTATGAACACTGAAGCTTTCTTT.

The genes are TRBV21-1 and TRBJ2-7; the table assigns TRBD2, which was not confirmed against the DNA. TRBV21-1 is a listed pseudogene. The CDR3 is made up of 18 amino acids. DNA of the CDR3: TGTGCCAGCAGCCTACTCACCGGGACTAGCGGAGGAACCTACGAGCAGTACTTC. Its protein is CASSLLTGTSGGTYEQYF.

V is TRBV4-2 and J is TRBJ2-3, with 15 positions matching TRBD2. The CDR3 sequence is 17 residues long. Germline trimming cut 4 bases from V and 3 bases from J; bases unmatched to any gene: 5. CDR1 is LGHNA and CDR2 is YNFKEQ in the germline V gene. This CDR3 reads CASSPGTSGGWTDTQYF. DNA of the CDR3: TGTGCCAGCAGCCCTGGGACTAGCGGGGGGTGGACAGATACGCAGTATTTT.

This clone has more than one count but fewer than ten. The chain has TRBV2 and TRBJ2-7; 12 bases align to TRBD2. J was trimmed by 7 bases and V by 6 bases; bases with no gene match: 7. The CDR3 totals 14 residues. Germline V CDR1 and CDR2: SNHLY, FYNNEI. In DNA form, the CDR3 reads TGTGCCAGCAGAAATAGACTAGCGGGAGAAGAGCAGTACTTC. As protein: CASRNRLAGEEQYF.

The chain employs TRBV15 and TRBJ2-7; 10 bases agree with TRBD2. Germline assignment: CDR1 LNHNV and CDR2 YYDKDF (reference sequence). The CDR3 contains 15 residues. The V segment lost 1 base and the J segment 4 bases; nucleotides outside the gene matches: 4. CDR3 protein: CATSRGPSGRYEQYF. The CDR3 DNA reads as TGTGCCACCAGCAGAGGGCCTAGCGGGAGATACGAGCAGTACTTC.

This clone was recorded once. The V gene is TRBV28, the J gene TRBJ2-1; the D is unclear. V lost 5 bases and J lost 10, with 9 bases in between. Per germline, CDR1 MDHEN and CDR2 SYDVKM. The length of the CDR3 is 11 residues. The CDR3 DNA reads TGTGCCAGCAGTGAGCGTTGGGAGCAGTTCTTC. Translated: CASSERWEQFF.

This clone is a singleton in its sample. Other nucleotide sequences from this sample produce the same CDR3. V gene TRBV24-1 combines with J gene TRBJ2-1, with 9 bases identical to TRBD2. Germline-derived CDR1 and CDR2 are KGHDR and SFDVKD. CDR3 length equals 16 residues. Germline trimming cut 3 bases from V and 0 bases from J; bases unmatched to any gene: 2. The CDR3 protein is CATSDHSGSSYNEQFF. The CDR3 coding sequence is TGTGCCACCAGTGATCATAGCGGGAGCTCCTACAATGAGCAGTTCTTC.

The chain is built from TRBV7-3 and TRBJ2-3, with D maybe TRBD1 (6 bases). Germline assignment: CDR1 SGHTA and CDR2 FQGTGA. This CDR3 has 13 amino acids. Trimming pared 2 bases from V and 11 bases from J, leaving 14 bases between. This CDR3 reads CASSLLGAGKQYF. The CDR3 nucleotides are TGTGCCAGCAGCTTACTGGGGGCAGGAAAGCAGTATTTT.

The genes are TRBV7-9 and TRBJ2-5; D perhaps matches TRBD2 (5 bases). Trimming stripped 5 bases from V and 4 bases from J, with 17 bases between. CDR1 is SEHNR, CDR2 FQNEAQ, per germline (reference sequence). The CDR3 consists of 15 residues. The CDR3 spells CASSGGPFSGETQYF. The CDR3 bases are TGTGCCAGCAGCGGTGGCCCTTTCAGCGGAGAGACCCAGTACTTC.